This is a list of T cell receptor beta chains from one sample in a study of T cell responses to AZD1222 COVID-19 vaccine. This table comes from immunoSEQ multiplex PCR, and its TCRdb copy is limited to in-frame clones, with some not included. Among some 16,000 clones listed, about 80% were seen once. The material sequenced was peripheral blood, taken 28 days after the second AZD1222 dose. These receptors all stem from an adult who received the AZD1222 COVID-19 vaccine. Each CDR3 is given with its conserved first and last residue. The order of the fields is D gene, clone size, V gene, J gene, CDR3 DNA, CDR3 protein. The D gene is left open where the match is weak. Only some rows state a clone size, as once, few, many or a class for expanded clones.

NA	NA	TRBV4-2	TRBJ1-3	TGTGCCAGCCGACCGGCTTCCCGCTCTGGAAACACCATATATTTT	CASRPASRSGNTIYF
NA	NA	TRBV19	TRBJ1-2	TGTGCCAGTAGTATGGCCGGAATCTATGGCTACACCTTC	CASSMAGIYGYTF
TRBD2	NA	TRBV5-1	TRBJ2-5	TGCGCCAGCAGCTCGCTGCGGGGGGGAGAGACCCAGTACTTC	CASSSLRGGETQYF
NA	NA	TRBV29-1	TRBJ1-3	TGCAGCGTTGAAGATCTCTCCTACTCTGGAAACACCATATATTTT	CSVEDLSYSGNTIYF
NA	NA	TRBV30	TRBJ1-6	TGTGCCTGGGTGGGGGCGAGCTCCTATAATTCACCCCTCCACTTT	CAWVGASSYNSPLHF
NA	NA	TRBV6-5	TRBJ2-3	TGTGCCAGCAGTTATAGGAGGGCCGCAGATACGCAGTATTTT	CASSYRRAADTQYF
NA	NA	TRBV28	TRBJ2-2	TGTGCCAGCAGTCCCTCCCGGGTCCTCGGCGGGGAGCTGTTTTTT	CASSPSRVLGGELFF
NA	NA	TRBV9	TRBJ2-6	TGTGCCAGCAGCGGTGATCACTCTGGGGCCAACGTCCTGACTTTC	CASSGDHSGANVLTF
TRBD1	NA	TRBV3-1/TRBV3-2	TRBJ1-1	TGTGCCAGCAGACTAGGACAGGGGGACACTGAAGCTTTCTTT	CASRLGQGDTEAFF
NA	NA	TRBV28	TRBJ2-2	TGTGCCAGCAGTAGCCCCCAACCCACCGGGGAGCTGTTTTTT	CASSSPQPTGELFF
TRBD2	NA	TRBV2	TRBJ2-2	TGTGCCAGCAGTCGGGGGACTACCGCCACCGGGGAGCTGTTTTTT	CASSRGTTATGELFF
NA	few	TRBV2	TRBJ1-1	TGTGCCAGCAGGGAATCTATGGGGACTGAAGCTTTCTTT	CASRESMGTEAFF
NA	NA	TRBV6-5	TRBJ2-2	TGTGCCAGCAGTTACTCGATGGGTACGAACACCGGGGAGCTGTTTTTT	CASSYSMGTNTGELFF
TRBD1	NA	TRBV6-5	TRBJ1-2	TGTGCCAGCAGCCTGGGACAGGGATTAGGCTATGGCTACACCTTC	CASSLGQGLGYGYTF
NA	NA	TRBV7-9	TRBJ1-1	TGTGCCAGCAGCTCCGTCGGGGAGAACACTGAAGCTTTCTTT	CASSSVGENTEAFF
TRBD1	NA	TRBV4-3	TRBJ2-5	TGCGCCAGCAGCCAAGAGGGGACAGGTCCGGAGACCCAGTACTTC	CASSQEGTGPETQYF
NA	NA	TRBV5-6	TRBJ1-2	TGTGCCAAGTATGGCTACACCTTC	CAKYGYTF
NA	NA	TRBV30	TRBJ1-2	TGTGCCTGGAGTGTAGGGGGGACCCATTACTATGGCTACACCTTC	CAWSVGGTHYYGYTF
NA	NA	TRBV2	TRBJ2-7	TGTGCCAGCAGGCCCTCAGCGGGCGAGCAGTACTTC	CASRPSAGEQYF
NA	NA	TRBV2	TRBJ1-2	TGTGCCAGCAAACGACAGGTTACTAACTATGGCTACACCTTC	CASKRQVTNYGYTF
TRBD2	NA	TRBV7-9	TRBJ2-7	TGTGCCAGCAGCCCTAGCGGGCAGGGCTACGAGCAGTACTTC	CASSPSGQGYEQYF
NA	NA	TRBV29-1	TRBJ2-7	TGCAGCGTTGAGGCTAGCCGTGCCTACGAGCAGTACTTC	CSVEASRAYEQYF
NA	NA	TRBV12-3/TRBV12-4	TRBJ1-1	TGTGCCAGCAGTTTTCAGGGCACTGAAGCTTTCTTT	CASSFQGTEAFF
TRBD1	NA	TRBV10-3	TRBJ1-1	TGTGCCATCACTCGGGACAGCGGGAACACTGAAGCTTTCTTT	CAITRDSGNTEAFF
TRBD1	NA	TRBV6-5	TRBJ2-3	TGTGCCACCGGACAGGGTCCCACAGATACGCAGTATTTT	CATGQGPTDTQYF
TRBD1	NA	TRBV4-3	TRBJ2-7	TGCGCCAGCAGCCAAGATCCGGGACAGTTGAACGAGCAGTACTTC	CASSQDPGQLNEQYF
NA	NA	TRBV5-5	TRBJ1-4	TGTGCCAGCAGCGCCTGGGACGCGGTGAATGAAAAACTGTTTTTT	CASSAWDAVNEKLFF
TRBD1	NA	TRBV5-5	TRBJ1-4	TGTGCCAGCAGTCCACGGGACAGGAGTAATGAAAAACTGTTTTTT	CASSPRDRSNEKLFF
TRBD2	once	TRBV29-1	TRBJ2-1	TGCAGCGTTGGAATCCCGGGAGGGGGGTTCTTC	CSVGIPGGGFF
TRBD2	NA	TRBV29-1	TRBJ2-7	TGCAGCGTTGAAGGCGGGACTACCTACGAGCAGTACTTC	CSVEGGTTYEQYF
TRBD1	NA	TRBV27	TRBJ2-1	TGTGCCAGCAGGGGGGCAGGGGGAAACTATGAGCAGTTCTTC	CASRGAGGNYEQFF